The T cell receptor (beta chain) described here comes from a study of blood T cell repertoires in COVID-19. Study context: Samples came from the United States, Italy and Spain, spanning acute and convalescent COVID-19.

CDR1 and CDR2 (germline): ENHRY, SYGVKD. Deletions cut 6 bases from V and 4 bases from J, with 12 bases between. CDR3 length: 14 residues. In the study's own analysis: Amplification from reference gene primers served as the basis for estimated nucleated cell counts. The protocol was immunoSEQ multiplex PCR, while the TCRdb copy is restricted to in-frame clones and leaves out a portion. Clone size and the V and J calls come from that table; the DNA yielded D and trimming. The repertoire has around 150,000 clones, around 87% of them found once; the top ten carry roughly 0.99%. The rearrangement joins TRBV10-3 to TRBJ2-2, with D perhaps matching TRBD1 (6 bases). This TCR was sampled from a man younger than 35 with acute or convalescent COVID-19. Specimen: peripheral blood. For the CDR3, the DNA is TGTGCCATCAGGTCCCCAGGGGCCACCGGGGAGCTGTTTTTT. It is translated as CAIRSPGATGELFF.